This T cell receptor beta chain appears in the sequencing data of a study of response to subunit inactivated influenza vaccine. Points from the study as a whole: The authors offered the suggestion that each seasonal influenza vaccination recruits few new T cells.

Trimming removed 3 bases from V and 2 bases from J, with 15 bases in between. CDR3 length: 16 amino acids. Looked up from germline, CDR1 is LGHNA and CDR2 is YSLEER. This clonotype has a handful of counts. No antigen is known for it. TCRdb re-called the RT-PCR reads through MiXCR, storing one row per CDR3 protein. The sample has about 500,000 distinct CDR3 sequences, approximately 15% seen once. Sequenced material: CD4+ T cells sorted from PBMCs, taken around 2 years after vaccination. The receptor was derived from a man between 50 and 75 years old who received an inactivated influenza vaccine. The J gene is TRBJ2-3, the V gene TRBV4-3; D is possibly TRBD1 (6 bases). This CDR3 reads CASSHDYRDATDTQYF. The DNA of the CDR3 is TGCGCCAGCAGCCATGACTACAGGGACGCCACAGATACGCAGTATTTT.